The sequence of this T cell receptor (beta chain) was determined in a study of regulatory T cells in long-lasting Graves disease. Construction of TCR beta libraries relied on iRepertoire HTBI primers and on Arm-PCR targeting CDR3 regions. TCRdb reprocessed the multiplex PCR reads with MiXCR, giving one entry per CDR3 protein. The sample consists of around 230,000 distinct CDR3 sequences, around 18% of them appearing once. This CDR3 contains 14 residues. V dropped 4 bases and J dropped 8 bases, with 14 bases sitting between them. Stated time point: newly diagnosed GD, antithyroid drugs for less than 3 months. The authors made the TCR library using RNA they extracted from PBMCs.

The rearrangement links TRBV12-3 or TRBV12-4 to TRBJ1-4; D not resolved. The material sequenced was peripheral blood mononuclear cells (PBMCs), taken at new diagnosis, from a patient treated with antithyroid drugs. The TCR originated in a female donor with Graves disease. This chain's CDR3 is CASSSLDVGEKLFF. The CDR3 DNA reads TGTGCCAGCAGTTCCCTGGACGTGGGGGAAAAACTGTTTTTT.